Below, 15 T cell receptor beta chains from the same sample are listed, as sequenced in a study of cytomegalovirus exposure and HLA in healthy donors. The PCR had 60 Vbeta and 13 Jbeta primers. Sequencing used immunoSEQ multiplex PCR; TCRdb keeps in-frame clones, though not all of them. The profile covers 150,000 to 200,000 clones, with roughly 80% appearing a single time and roughly 8.2% taken by the ten largest. The sequenced sample was PBMCs. The receptor source for this set is a woman in her thirties or forties in good health and CMV-seropositive.

The chain carries TRBV7-8 and TRBJ1-2, with D possibly matching TRBD1 (6 bases). The CDR3 is 16 amino acids. CDR1 and CDR2 (germline): SGHVS, FQNEAQ. V was cut by 4 bases and J by 6 bases, with 21 bases left in between. The CDR3 spells CASSSRLINREHGYTF. CDR3 in DNA: TGTGCCAGCAGCTCAAGACTTATAAACAGGGAACATGGCTACACCTTC.

The sample holds a few counts of this clone. This chain links TRBV2 with TRBJ1-1; TRBD1 matches at 10 bases. This CDR3 has 14 amino acids. J gave up 6 bases and V 9 bases, and 10 bases lay outside the gene matches. Germline lookup yields CDR1 SNHLY and CDR2 FYNNEI. CDR3 bases: TGTGCCAGTTACCGGGACAGGGGCTTACCTGAAGCTTTCTTT. Translated: CASYRDRGLPEAFF.

J is TRBJ1-3 and V is TRBV4-1; D possibly corresponds to TRBD1 (5 bases). The CDR3 length is 17 residues. Germline V gives CDR1 MGHRA, CDR2 YSYEKL. The V end lost 0 bases, the J end lost 4 bases, and 16 bases lay between the germline ends. CDR3 coding DNA: TGCGCCAGCAGCCAAGACTTTGACAGATCTTGGGGAAACACCATATATTTT. Translating it yields CASSQDFDRSWGNTIYF.

The chain couples TRBV19 to TRBJ2-6; TRBD2 matches 15 bases. CDR1 and CDR2 from the germline V gene are LNHDA and SQIVND (reference sequence). V lost 8 bases, J lost 0 bases, and 11 bases stayed unmatched. This CDR3 has 20 residues. CDR3 sequence (DNA): TGTGCCAGTGGACTAGCGGGAGGGCCTGTCGTAGGCTCTGGGGCCAACGTCCTGACTTTC. Translated: CASGLAGGPVVGSGANVLTF.

V gene TRBV6-1 combines with J gene TRBJ1-2; 8 bases line up with TRBD1. V lost 4 bases to trimming and J lost 0 bases; unmatched junction nucleotides: 10. Per the germline V gene, CDR1 is MNHNS and CDR2 is SASEGT. This CDR3 spans 17 amino acids. The CDR3 nucleotides are TGTGCCAGCAGTGGGAGGACAGGGACGGTGGCTAACTATGGCTACACCTTC. This gives the protein CASSGRTGTVANYGYTF.

The rearrangement uses TRBV5-5 and TRBJ1-5; D might be TRBD1 (5 bases). V lost 0 bases to trimming and J lost 1 base, with 5 bases between them. The CDR3 is 14 amino acids. Germline loops: CDR1 SGHKS, CDR2 YYEKEE (reference sequence). The CDR3 DNA follows: TGTGCCAGCAGCTTGGGGACAAGCAATCAGCCCCAGCATTTT. Its translation: CASSLGTSNQPQHF.

The chain is built from TRBV27 and TRBJ2-7; 7 bases line up with TRBD1. V was pared by 4 bases and J by 5 bases, with 8 bases of the junction left unmatched. This CDR3 contains 14 residues. Per germline, CDR1 MNHEY and CDR2 SMNVEV (reference sequence). The CDR3 loop reads CASSSLTGQNEQYF. CDR3 DNA: TGTGCCAGCAGTTCCCTGACAGGGCAGAACGAGCAGTACTTC.

This clone turned up a few times. The V call is TRBV6-4, the J call TRBJ2-1, with a possible D match to TRBD2 (6 bases). The CDR3 sequence is 15 residues long. The V gene's germline CDR1 is MRHNA and CDR2 SNTAGT. The germline V and J ends were trimmed by 3 bases and 1 base, with 10 bases remaining between them. In nucleotides, the CDR3 is TGTGCCAGCAGTGAGCGGGAAGGATCCTACAATGAGCAGTTCTTC. Its protein is CASSEREGSYNEQFF.

The genes are TRBV28 and TRBJ2-3, with a weak D call TRBD2 (5 bases). The ends were cut back, 6 bases at V and 3 bases at J, with 16 bases in the middle. Germline CDR1 is MDHEN and CDR2 is SYDVKM. This CDR3 region has 15 residues. CDR3 nucleotides: TGTGCCAGCAGGTTGACCAGCGGTATGACAGATACGCAGTATTTT. It encodes CASRLTSGMTDTQYF.

The chain recombines TRBV28 with TRBJ2-7; 11 bases line up with TRBD2. After removal of 0 bases from V and 2 bases from J, the junction contained 3 bases not matched to a gene. The CDR3 is 16 residues long. Per germline, CDR1 MDHEN and CDR2 SYDVKM. The CDR3: CASSLWGLAATYEQYF. The CDR3 DNA is TGTGCCAGCAGTTTATGGGGACTAGCGGCGACCTACGAGCAGTACTTC.

The chain links TRBV29-1 to TRBJ2-2; D might be TRBD1 (7 bases). Trimming cost V 6 bases and J 6 bases, with 17 bases left between them. The V gene's germline CDR1 is SQVTM and CDR2 ANQGSEA. The CDR3 has 14 residues. The CDR3 region is CSVAGTVPPGELFF. CDR3 DNA: TGCAGCGTCGCGGGGACAGTGCCACCCGGGGAGCTGTTTTTT.

The chain carries TRBV5-1 and TRBJ1-1, with TRBD1 identical over 9 bases. The CDR3 is 17 residues long. V gave up 4 bases and J gave up 0 bases; unmatched junction bases: 10. In germline, CDR1 is SGHRS, CDR2 YFSETQ. CDR3 protein: CASSQPDRGKMNTEAFF. The CDR3 DNA follows: TGCGCCAGCAGCCAGCCCGACAGGGGGAAGATGAACACTGAAGCTTTCTTT.

This chain connects TRBV28 to TRBJ1-5; TRBD1 agrees at 7 bases. CDR3 length: 13 residues. Losses at the gene ends were 8 bases for V and 5 bases for J; bases not matched to a gene: 6. Germline V lookup: CDR1 MDHEN, CDR2 SYDVKM. The CDR3 is CASVRDSHQPQHF. CDR3 nucleotides: TGTGCCAGCGTAAGGGACAGTCATCAGCCCCAGCATTTT.

The chain recombines TRBV6-6 with TRBJ2-1; a possible D gene is TRBD1 (6 bases). The germline CDR1 and CDR2 sequences are MNHNY and SVGAGI (reference sequence). This CDR3 is 14 amino acids long. V was pared by 4 bases and J by 6 bases, with 13 bases between. CDR3 nucleotide sequence: TGTGCCAGCAGTTCCGACAGGAGTGGCAATGAGCAGTTCTTC. This encodes CASSSDRSGNEQFF.

Remarks on this clone: One junction end disagrees with the germline gene, perhaps due to a read error. The V gene is TRBV23-1, the J gene TRBJ1-2, with D possibly matching TRBD1 (5 bases). TRBV23-1 is filed as an ORF, its function uncertain. The CDR3 is 16 residues long. Here the CDR3 reads CASSQTIAGPPCPTIF. CDR3 DNA: TGCGCCAGCAGTCAAACTATAGCAGGGCCTCCATGCCCTACCATCTTC.